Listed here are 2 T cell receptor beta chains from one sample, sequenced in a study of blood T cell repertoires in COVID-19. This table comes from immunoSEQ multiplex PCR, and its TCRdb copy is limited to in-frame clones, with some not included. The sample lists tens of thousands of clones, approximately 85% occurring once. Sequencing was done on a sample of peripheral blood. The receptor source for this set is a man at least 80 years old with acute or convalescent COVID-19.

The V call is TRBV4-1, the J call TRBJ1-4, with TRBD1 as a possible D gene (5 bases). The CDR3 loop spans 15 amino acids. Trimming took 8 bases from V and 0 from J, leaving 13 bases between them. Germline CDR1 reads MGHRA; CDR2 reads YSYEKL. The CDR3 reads CASRKGVATNEKLFF. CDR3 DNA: TGCGCCAGCCGGAAAGGGGTCGCAACTAATGAAAAACTGTTTTTT.

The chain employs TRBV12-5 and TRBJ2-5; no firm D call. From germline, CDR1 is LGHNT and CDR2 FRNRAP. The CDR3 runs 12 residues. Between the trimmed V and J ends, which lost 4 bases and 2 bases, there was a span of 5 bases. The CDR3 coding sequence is TGTGCTAGTGGTTCTCCTCAAGAGACCCAGTACTTC. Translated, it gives CASGSPQETQYF.